Described below is a single T cell receptor (beta chain) sequence and its context. Its matching antigen is unknown. The data originate from a study of shared clonotypes between healthy human individuals. The deep-level immunoSEQ assay was used. In replicate PCRs of sorted subsets, roughly 200 ng DNA, about 29,000 T cell genomes, was used. Clones were read by immunoSEQ multiplex PCR, and TCRdb kept only the in-frame ones, dropping some. The repertoire consists of about 2.4 million clones, with over 85% occurring once and the leading ten covering more than 0.12%. Study observations and caveats: Genetic and exposure-history diversity was limited by the few donors.

Germline V gives CDR1 SEHNR, CDR2 FQNEAQ (reference sequence). The V end lost 5 bases, the J end lost 4 bases, and 11 bases lay between the germline ends. The CDR3 runs to 14 residues. Sequenced: naive CD4+ T cells sorted from blood. The sample's subset: CD45RA+ positively selected. The clonotype comes from a man aged 18 to 29 in good health. This chain links TRBV7-9 with TRBJ2-2; weak D call: TRBD2 (6 bases). The CDR3 reads CASSPGGSTGELFF. The CDR3, as DNA: TGTGCCAGCAGCCCTGGGGGGAGCACCGGGGAGCTGTTTTTT.